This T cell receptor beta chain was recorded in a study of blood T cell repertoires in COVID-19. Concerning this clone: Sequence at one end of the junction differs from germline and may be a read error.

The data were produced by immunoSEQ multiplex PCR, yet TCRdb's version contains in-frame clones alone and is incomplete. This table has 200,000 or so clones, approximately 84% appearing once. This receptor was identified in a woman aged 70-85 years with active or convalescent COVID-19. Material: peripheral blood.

The chain's CDR3 is CASGLVEARGVRDQETQYF. CDR3 nucleotide sequence: TGCGCCAGCGGCTTGGTGGAAGCCCGGGGAGTAAGAGACCAAGAGACCCAGTACTTC. The rearrangement links TRBV5-1 to TRBJ2-5, with D possibly matching TRBD2 (5 bases). The CDR3 sequence is 19 residues long. Germline loops: CDR1 SGHRS, CDR2 YFSETQ.